The next 2 T cell receptor beta chains were all read from a single sample in a study of blood T cell repertoires in COVID-19. TCRdb's table, derived via immunoSEQ multiplex PCR, lists solely in-frame clones and lacks some. The sample holds 200,000 to 250,000 clones; just under 90% are singletons and the top ten take roughly 3%. Sequenced: peripheral blood. All receptors come from a man younger than 40 with COVID-19, enrolled during active disease.

The chain employs TRBV25-1 and TRBJ2-1; 10 bases agree with TRBD2. CDR3 length: 18 amino acids. The junction had 11 bases not matched to a gene; V was cut back by 5 bases and J by 1 base. The germline V gene has CDR1 MGHDK and CDR2 SYGVNS. The CDR3 protein is CASSPILGLAASYNEQFF. Here the CDR3 DNA reads TGTGCCAGCAGTCCCATCCTAGGACTAGCGGCGTCCTACAATGAGCAGTTCTTC.

For this clone: Other DNA sequences from this sample encode an identical CDR3 as well. V and J are TRBV5-1 and TRBJ1-5, with a possible D match to TRBD1 (6 bases). Per germline, CDR1 SGHRS and CDR2 YFSETQ. Trimming left V 0 bases short and J 1 base short, with 8 bases between. The CDR3 has 15 amino acids. The CDR3 DNA reads TGCGCCAGCAGCTTGGGAGGGGGAAGCAATCAGCCCCAGCATTTT. It codes for CASSLGGGSNQPQHF.